These 28 T cell receptor beta chains were sequenced from one sample in a study of T-cell reconstitution after alpha-beta-depleted transplantation in children. Unique molecular identifiers were incorporated into the prepared TCRbeta library. In TCRdb, the PCR reads were re-called with MiXCR into one record per CDR3 protein. In the table there are just under 350,000 distinct CDR3 sequences, 16% of which are singletons. The specimen comprised PBMCs, mostly from graft donor cells, sampled 360 days after TCRalphabeta/CD19-depleted stem cell transplant. The receptors shown here come from a male patient aged 2 to 10 who had a stem cell transplant for acute lymphoblastic leukemia, so the T cells may come from the graft donor.

The chain couples TRBV10-3 to TRBJ2-7, with TRBD2 matching 7 bases. CDR3 length: 15 residues. V lost 6 bases, J lost 7 bases, and 15 bases stayed unmatched. Germline CDR1 is ENHRY and CDR2 is SYGVKD. The CDR3 loop reads CAIRTGLNPPSEQYF. In nucleotides, the CDR3 is TGTGCCATCAGGACGGGACTAAACCCTCCTAGTGAGCAGTACTTC.

J is TRBJ2-3 and V is TRBV7-2; weak D call: TRBD2 (5 bases). Germline lookup yields CDR1 SGHTA and CDR2 FQGNSA. V dropped 11 bases and J dropped 1 base, with 16 bases sitting between them. The CDR3 is made up of 14 amino acids. The CDR3 protein is CAGWERFGTDTQYF. DNA of the CDR3: TGTGCCGGTTGGGAGAGGTTCGGCACAGATACGCAGTATTTT.

The chain links TRBV20-1 to TRBJ2-2; 16 positions match TRBD2. Germline lookup yields CDR1 DFQATT and CDR2 SNEGSKA (reference sequence). This CDR3 spans 19 amino acids. J gave up 4 bases and V 0 bases, and 8 bases lay outside the gene matches. The CDR3 sequence: CSARDPGLAGGASTGELFF. The CDR3 coding sequence is TGCAGTGCTAGAGACCCGGGACTAGCGGGAGGGGCTTCCACCGGGGAGCTGTTTTTT.

The CDR3 spells CASRDGTIDEQFF. Written as DNA, the CDR3 is TGTGCCAGCCGAGACGGGACTATCGATGAGCAGTTCTTC. The V gene is TRBV12-3 or TRBV12-4, the J gene TRBJ2-1; 7 bases align to TRBD2. CDR3 length: 13 residues. V trimming: 8 bases; J trimming: 8 bases; junction bases outside the gene matches: 9.

The sample holds a few counts of this clonotype. This chain connects TRBV7-9 to TRBJ2-1, with D possibly matching TRBD2 (6 bases). CDR3 size: 11 residues. Deletions cut 5 bases from V and 14 bases from J, with 13 bases between. Looked up from germline, CDR1 is SEHNR and CDR2 is FQNEAQ (reference sequence). Here the CDR3 reads CASSPGRREFF. The CDR3 DNA reads as TGTGCCAGCAGCCCGGGACGGAGGGAGTTCTTC.

This clonotype appeared a few times. This rearrangement joins TRBV5-1 to TRBJ2-5; D possibly uses TRBD1 or TRBD2 (5 bases each). The V gene's germline CDR1 is SGHRS and CDR2 YFSETQ. V was pared by 6 bases and J by 3 bases, with 15 bases between. This CDR3 is built from 14 residues. For the CDR3, the DNA is TGCGCCAGCAAACTAGAAGGGGCCGAAGAGACCCAGTACTTC. Amino acids: CASKLEGAEETQYF.

The chain couples TRBV6-1 to TRBJ2-6, with D unclear. There are 15 residues in the CDR3. In germline, CDR1 is MNHNS, CDR2 SASEGT. V was trimmed by 5 bases and J by 0 bases, leaving 8 bases between them. CDR3 bases: TGTGCCAGCAGTCGCGGCGTCTCTGGGGCCAACGTCCTGACTTTC. Translated: CASSRGVSGANVLTF.

A few counts support this clonotype. CDR3 protein: CSARAKTYTGELFF. The CDR3 nucleotides read TGCAGTGCTAGGGCAAAGACTTACACCGGGGAGCTGTTTTTT. The rearrangement joins TRBV20-1 to TRBJ2-2; D is ambiguous. The germline V gene encodes CDR1 DFQATT and CDR2 SNEGSKA (reference sequence). V was cut by 3 bases and J by 3 bases, with 11 bases left in between. The CDR3 runs to 14 residues.

Many counts were recorded for this clonotype. The J gene is TRBJ2-1, the V gene TRBV4-2, with a tentative D call TRBD2 (6 bases). The CDR3 is 13 amino acids. Trimming cost V 4 bases and J 7 bases, with 11 bases left between them. The germline V gene has CDR1 LGHNA and CDR2 YNFKEQ. The CDR3 sequence: CASSPRLVNEQFF. CDR3 bases: TGTGCCAGCAGCCCCAGACTAGTTAATGAGCAGTTCTTC.

This clonotype was detected ten times or more. This chain links TRBV13 with TRBJ2-3, with a tentative D call TRBD2 (5 bases). The ends were cut back, 5 bases at V and 1 base at J, with 13 bases in the middle. The CDR3 has 15 amino acids. In germline, CDR1 is PRHDT, CDR2 FYEKMQ (reference sequence). DNA for the CDR3: TGTGCCAGCAGCCCGACCGAGAGGGGCACAGATACGCAGTATTTT. This sequence encodes CASSPTERGTDTQYF.

This sequence joins TRBV19 and TRBJ2-1; 9 nucleotides align to TRBD1. Germline assignment: CDR1 LNHDA and CDR2 SQIVND (reference sequence). The CDR3 sequence is 12 residues long. V dropped 5 bases and J dropped 15; count of bases not matched to a gene: 8. In DNA form, the CDR3 reads TGTGCCAGTAGTGATCCGGGACAGGGTCGGTTCTTC. Residues: CASSDPGQGRFF.

This clonotype was found many times. This chain connects TRBV29-1 to TRBJ2-1; 9 bases are shared with TRBD1. V lost 7 bases and J lost 4; bases outside the gene matches: 5. The CDR3 consists of 13 residues. Per germline, CDR1 SQVTM and CDR2 ANQGSEA. The CDR3 loop is CSGRDRDYNEQFF. For the CDR3, the DNA is TGCAGCGGCCGGGACAGGGATTACAATGAGCAGTTCTTC.

This clonotype was counted between two and nine times. The chain recombines TRBV2 with TRBJ2-4; D may be TRBD2 (5 bases). CDR3 length equals 14 residues. Between the trimmed V and J ends, which lost 5 bases and 6 bases, there was a span of 14 bases. Per germline, CDR1 SNHLY and CDR2 FYNNEI. The CDR3 is CASSPSRVGNIQYF. The CDR3 region has the DNA TGTGCCAGCAGTCCCTCGAGGGTTGGAAACATTCAGTACTTC. Complete variable domain (other parts from reference TRBV2 and TRBJ2-4): EPEVTQTPSHQVTQMGQEVILRCVPISNHLYFYWYRQILGQKVEFLVSFYNNEISEKSEIFDDQFSVERPDGSNFTLKIRSTKLEDSAMYFCASSPSRVGNIQYFGAGTRLSVL.

This clonotype was counted only a few times. J is TRBJ1-1 and V is TRBV7-9; tentatively, D is TRBD1 (5 bases). Per germline, CDR1 SEHNR and CDR2 FQNEAQ (reference sequence). V was clipped by 3 bases and J by 5 bases, with 16 bases between them. The CDR3 length is 15 residues. The DNA for the CDR3 is TGTGCCAGCAGCTTCGAAGCAGGGTTCGGGACTGAAGCTTTCTTT. Its translation is CASSFEAGFGTEAFF.

This chain uses TRBV6-1 with TRBJ1-2; possibly TRBD1 for D (5 bases). V was pared by 5 bases and J by 2 bases, with 15 bases between. This CDR3 is built from 15 residues. Germline CDR1 and CDR2: MNHNS and SASEGT. CDR3: CASSTLFGGNYGYTF. The CDR3 DNA reads TGTGCCAGCAGTACCCTCTTTGGGGGAAACTATGGCTACACCTTC.

This clonotype was counted ten times or more. The chain joins TRBV29-1 to TRBJ1-1, with no clear D. V shed 3 bases and J shed 3 bases, with 14 bases lying between them. Germline V gene sequence: CDR1 SQVTM, CDR2 ANQGSEA. The length of the CDR3 is 14 residues. CDR3 sequence reads: CSVELWTSYTEAFF. For the CDR3, the DNA is TGCAGCGTTGAGCTCTGGACCTCTTACACTGAAGCTTTCTTT.

The rearrangement uses TRBV4-2 and TRBJ2-1; 7 bases fit TRBD2. The CDR3 is 19 amino acids. Germline V gives CDR1 LGHNA, CDR2 YNFKEQ. The V and J ends lost 0 bases and 8 bases, in that order; junction bases with no gene match: 19. CDR3 loop: CASSQDPLYGAGASYEQFF. Written as DNA, the CDR3 is TGTGCCAGCAGCCAAGACCCCCTCTATGGGGCGGGAGCTAGTTATGAGCAGTTCTTC.

CDR3 nucleotides: TGTGCCACCAGCAGAGATCGAGCCCAGGGGACCCAGTACTTC. Translating it yields CATSRDRAQGTQYF. The rearrangement uses TRBV15 and TRBJ2-5; maybe TRBD1 (5 bases). Trimming took 0 bases from V and 7 from J, leaving 12 bases between them. The CDR3 is 14 amino acids. Germline-derived CDR1 and CDR2 are LNHNV and YYDKDF (reference sequence).

The rearrangement uses TRBV5-8 and TRBJ2-7, with D tentatively TRBD1 (6 bases). V shed 9 bases and J shed 1 base, with 14 bases lying between them. Germline V lookup: CDR1 SGHTS, CDR2 YDEGEE. CDR3 size: 13 residues. The CDR3 coding sequence is TGTGCCACCCCGGGACACCTATCCTACGAGCAGTACTTC. It encodes CATPGHLSYEQYF.

The chain links TRBV5-1 to TRBJ1-2; the match to TRBD1 covers 8 bases. V lost 4 bases and J lost 5; bases outside the gene matches: 10. The CDR3 has 15 residues. Germline values: CDR1 SGHRS, CDR2 YFSETQ. CDR3 sequence reads: CASSPRTGTIYGYTF. The CDR3 nucleotides read TGCGCCAGCAGCCCACGGACAGGGACGATTTATGGCTACACCTTC.

This clonotype was detected only a few times. The chain has TRBV30 and TRBJ2-3; maybe TRBD2 (6 bases). The germline V and J ends were trimmed by 3 bases and 8 bases, with 12 bases remaining between them. Germline values: CDR1 GTSNPN, CDR2 SVGIG (reference sequence). The CDR3 spans 12 residues. The CDR3 reads CAWSTSSGTQYF. The CDR3 nucleotides are TGTGCCTGGAGCACTAGCTCCGGTACGCAGTATTTT.

The V gene is TRBV28, the J gene TRBJ2-7; possible D gene TRBD1, 6 bases. This CDR3 contains 12 residues. V dropped 10 bases and J dropped 6 bases, with 16 bases sitting between them. Germline V gene data show CDR1 as MDHEN and CDR2 as SYDVKM. CDR3 loop: CATYGTKAEQYF. DNA for the CDR3: TGTGCCACCTACGGGACAAAGGCCGAGCAGTACTTC. Full variable domain (remainder filled in from reference TRBV28 and TRBJ2-7): DVKVTQSSRYLVKRTGEKVFLECVQDMDHENMFWYRQDPGLGLRLIYFSYDVKMKEKGDIPEGYSVSREKKERFSLILESASTNQTSMYLCATYGTKAEQYFGPGTRLTVT.

This clonotype was observed a few times. The chain couples TRBV20-1 to TRBJ2-1; D not certain. The V end lost 2 bases, the J end lost 0 bases, and 8 bases lay between the germline ends. CDR3 size: 14 residues. Germline V gene sequence: CDR1 DFQATT, CDR2 SNEGSKA (reference sequence). CDR3: CSARLGASYNEQFF. The CDR3 nucleotides read TGCAGTGCTAGACTCGGTGCCTCCTACAATGAGCAGTTCTTC.

The chain has TRBV4-3 and TRBJ2-3; possibly TRBD2 for D (6 bases). The CDR3 contains 16 residues. The germline V gene has CDR1 LGHNA and CDR2 YSLEER. The V end lost 1 base, the J end lost 4 bases, and 15 bases lay between the germline ends. This CDR3 reads CASSQGGVAAADTQYF. The CDR3 nucleotides read TGCGCCAGCAGCCAAGGCGGGGTAGCGGCGGCAGATACGCAGTATTTT.

This clonotype was counted only a few times. V is TRBV14 and J is TRBJ2-1, with D possibly being TRBD1 or TRBD2 (5 bases each). The CDR3 is made up of 14 amino acids. V was trimmed by 4 bases and J by 4 bases, leaving 11 bases between them. The germline CDR1 and CDR2 sequences are SGHDN and FVKESK. The chain's CDR3 is CASSRLGRYNEQFF. CDR3 bases: TGTGCCAGCAGCCGGTTGGGACGTTACAATGAGCAGTTCTTC. The whole variable domain, filled in from reference TRBV14 and TRBJ2-1, reads EAGVTQFPSHSVIEKGQTVTLRCDPISGHDNLYWYRRVMGKEIKFLLHFVKESKQDESGMPNNRFLAERTGGTYSTLKVQPAELEDSGVYFCASSRLGRYNEQFFGPGTRLTVL.

The rearrangement links TRBV3-1 to TRBJ2-7, with 8 bases matching TRBD1. This CDR3 has 15 amino acids. The V and J ends lost 0 bases and 3 bases, in that order; junction bases with no gene match: 4. The germline V gene has CDR1 LGHDT and CDR2 YNNKEL (reference sequence). CDR3 nucleotide sequence: TGTGCCAGCAGCCAAGAGGGGACAGGATTCTACGAGCAGTACTTC. Its translation is CASSQEGTGFYEQYF.

This clonotype was observed a few times. This chain joins TRBV24-1 and TRBJ2-5; TRBD1 is a possible D gene (6 bases). From germline, CDR1 is KGHDR and CDR2 SFDVKD. The V and J ends lost 5 bases and 3 bases respectively, with 24 bases between them. The CDR3 extends over 18 amino acids. Here the CDR3 DNA reads TGTGCCACCAGTGCGCCCCTAGTCGAACAGGGAAACAAAGAGACCCAGTACTTC. Its translation: CATSAPLVEQGNKETQYF.

This clonotype came up a few times. The genes are TRBV4-3 and TRBJ2-7; TRBD2 matches at 7 bases. The CDR3 loop spans 15 amino acids. The junction had 4 bases not matched to a gene; V was cut back by 0 bases and J by 2 bases. CDR1 LGHNA and CDR2 YSLEER come from the germline V gene. DNA of the CDR3: TGCGCCAGCAGCCAAGAACGGCTAGCGGCCTACGAGCAGTACTTC. Encoded protein: CASSQERLAAYEQYF.